Presented here are 3 T cell receptor beta chains from one specimen sequenced in a study of blood T cell repertoires in COVID-19. TCRdb keeps only in-frame clones here, not all; method: immunoSEQ multiplex PCR. The sample has 350,000 to 500,000 clones; approximately 90% are singletons. Sequencing was carried out using peripheral blood. Receptor source: a man younger than 30 with COVID-19, enrolled during active disease.

The V gene is TRBV5-6, the J gene TRBJ2-7; possibly TRBD1 for D (6 bases). V was shortened by 3 bases and J by 0 bases, with 10 bases between the two germline ends. The CDR3 runs 14 residues. Germline-derived CDR1 and CDR2 are SGHDT and YYEEEE. The CDR3 DNA reads as TGTGCCAGCAGCTACCGGGACACCTCCTACGAGCAGTACTTC. It codes for CASSYRDTSYEQYF.

The chain has TRBV5-1 and TRBJ2-1; possibly TRBD1 for D (6 bases). The CDR3 runs to 14 residues. Trimming removed 3 bases at V and 4 bases at J, with 11 bases between. In germline, CDR1 is SGHRS, CDR2 YFSETQ. As DNA, the CDR3 is TGCGCCAGCAGCTCCGGGACAAAGTACAATGAGCAGTTCTTC. Its protein is CASSSGTKYNEQFF.

V and J are TRBV27 and TRBJ1-2, with D possibly matching TRBD1 (5 bases). CDR1 and CDR2 (germline): MNHEY, SMNVEV (reference sequence). This CDR3 has 11 amino acids. The germline V and J ends were trimmed by 5 bases and 8 bases, with 9 bases remaining between them. CDR3 DNA sequence: TGTGCCAGCAGTAGGGGAACAGGCTACACCTTC. Translation gives CASSRGTGYTF.